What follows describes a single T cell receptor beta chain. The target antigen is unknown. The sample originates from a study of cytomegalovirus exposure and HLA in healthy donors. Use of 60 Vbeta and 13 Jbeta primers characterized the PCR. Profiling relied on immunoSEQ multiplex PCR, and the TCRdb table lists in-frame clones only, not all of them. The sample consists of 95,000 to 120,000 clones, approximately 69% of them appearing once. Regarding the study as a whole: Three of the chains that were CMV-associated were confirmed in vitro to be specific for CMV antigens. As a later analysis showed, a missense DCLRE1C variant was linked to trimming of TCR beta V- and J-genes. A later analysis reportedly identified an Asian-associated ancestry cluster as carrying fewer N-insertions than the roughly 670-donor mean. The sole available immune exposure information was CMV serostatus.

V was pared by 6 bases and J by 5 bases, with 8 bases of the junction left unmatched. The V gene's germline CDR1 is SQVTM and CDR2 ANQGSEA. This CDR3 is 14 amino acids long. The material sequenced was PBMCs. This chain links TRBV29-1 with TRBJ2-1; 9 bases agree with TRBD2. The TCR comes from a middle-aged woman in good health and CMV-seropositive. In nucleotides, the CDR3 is TGCAGCGTCGTGAACAGACTAGCGGACAATGAGCAGTTCTTC. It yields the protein CSVVNRLADNEQFF.